The T cell receptor beta chain described here comes from a study of blood T cell repertoires in COVID-19. Study information: Sample material is recorded as cDNA or gDNA derived from T cells, B-cell-depleted T cells, or PBMCs.

Trimming left V 4 bases short and J 6 bases short, with 15 bases between. Germline CDR1 reads WSHSY; CDR2 reads SAAADI. The CDR3 loop spans 15 amino acids. Patients from Seattle were sampled longitudinally, starting during active infection. This table comes from immunoSEQ multiplex PCR, and its TCRdb copy is limited to in-frame clones, with some not included. Of around 300,000 clones in the sample, around 89% were seen once. This clonotype was obtained from a woman aged 25 to 39 with COVID-19, enrolled during active disease. The chain joins TRBV10-2 to TRBJ2-2, with D perhaps TRBD2 (5 bases). Sequences were obtained from peripheral blood. The CDR3 region has the DNA TGCGCCAGCAGTGTCGTCGGGGATTGGCCCGGGGAGCTGTTTTTT. This gives the protein CASSVVGDWPGELFF.